These 17 T cell receptor beta chains share one sample of origin, sequenced in a study of blood T cell repertoires in COVID-19. Libraries were prepared by immunoSEQ multiplex PCR; TCRdb keeps only in-frame clonotypes and omits some of them. This sample has fewer than 350,000 clones, with around nine tenths found just once. Sample: PBMCs or T cells enriched from blood (not recorded which). The receptors were gathered from a middle-aged woman who had recovered from COVID-19.

The chain employs TRBV5-1 and TRBJ2-7, with 10 bases that match TRBD2. The V gene end was trimmed by 3 bases and the J gene end by 2 bases; junction bases not matched to a gene: 20. Germline V gives CDR1 SGHRS, CDR2 YFSETQ. CDR3 length equals 20 residues. CDR3 protein: CASSWLWDRTSGKVPYEQYF. The CDR3 nucleotides read TGCGCCAGCAGCTGGCTGTGGGACCGAACTAGCGGGAAGGTGCCCTACGAGCAGTACTTC.

This clone was detected only once. The J gene is TRBJ1-5, the V gene TRBV5-6; 11 bases line up with TRBD1. The ends lost 4 bases at V and 4 bases at J; junction bases unmatched: 4. Germline assignment: CDR1 SGHDT and CDR2 YYEEEE. The CDR3 loop spans 15 amino acids. The CDR3 protein is CASSTRDRGNQPQHF. The CDR3 DNA reads as TGTGCCAGCAGCACCCGGGACAGGGGGAATCAGCCCCAGCATTTT. Full variable domain (rest looked up from reference TRBV5-6 and TRBJ1-5): DAGVTQSPTHLIKTRGQQVTLRCSPKSGHDTVSWYQQALGQGPQFIFQYYEEEERQRGNFPDRFSGHQFPNYSSELNVNALLLGDSALYLCASSTRDRGNQPQHFGDGTRLSIL.

V is TRBV20-1 and J is TRBJ2-1; perhaps TRBD1 as D (5 bases). The V end was cut by 3 bases, the J end by 5 bases, with 11 bases between. CDR1 DFQATT and CDR2 SNEGSKA come from the germline V gene (reference sequence). The CDR3 totals 13 residues. CDR3 region: CSASRTRDNEQFF. CDR3 DNA sequence: TGCAGTGCTAGTCGGACAAGGGACAATGAGCAGTTCTTC.

The chain joins TRBV28 to TRBJ2-5; TRBD2 might be the D (7 bases). Germline CDR1 reads MDHEN; CDR2 reads SYDVKM. Trimming pared 2 bases from V and 1 base from J, leaving 14 bases between. This CDR3 has 16 amino acids. CDR3 nucleotide sequence: TGTGCCAGCAGTTTAAGTGGGGGGGGGCTCCAAGAGACCCAGTACTTC. Residues: CASSLSGGGLQETQYF.

The CDR3 sequence is CATNGCWDRGSMSNQPQHF. The CDR3 DNA follows: TGTGCCACCAACGGCTGTTGGGACAGGGGTTCGATGAGCAATCAGCCCCAGCATTTT. This rearrangement joins TRBV24-1 to TRBJ1-5, with 10 bases that match TRBD1. With 8 bases clipped from V and 1 base from J, the junction kept 16 bases outside the gene matches. CDR1 is KGHDR, CDR2 SFDVKD, per germline. This CDR3 has 19 amino acids.

This chain links TRBV7-2 with TRBJ2-7; 7 bases are shared with TRBD1. J gave up 5 bases and V 1 base, and 8 bases lay outside the gene matches. Germline loops: CDR1 SGHTA, CDR2 FQGNSA. This CDR3 spans 15 amino acids. CDR3 loop: CASSLGSGTANEQYF. CDR3 DNA sequence: TGTGCCAGCAGCTTAGGCTCCGGGACAGCAAACGAGCAGTACTTC.

The J gene is TRBJ1-2, the V gene TRBV6-6, with a tentative D call TRBD1 (5 bases). This CDR3 comprises 12 residues. Per the germline V gene, CDR1 is MNHNY and CDR2 is SVGAGI (reference sequence). V was pared by 5 bases and J by 8 bases, with 12 bases between. The CDR3 DNA is TGTGCCAGCAGTCTAGGGGCTTACGGCTACACCTTC. The encoded protein is CASSLGAYGYTF.

The V gene is TRBV15, the J gene TRBJ2-7; the match to TRBD1 covers 7 bases. V was clipped by 2 bases and J by 3 bases; unmatched bases: 4. Germline CDR1 is LNHNV and CDR2 is YYDKDF (reference sequence). The CDR3 is 14 amino acids. The DNA of the CDR3 is TGTGCCACCAGCAGAAGGACAGGAAACTACGAGCAGTACTTC. This gives the protein CATSRRTGNYEQYF.

This clone appeared once. This sequence joins TRBV6-1 and TRBJ2-1; TRBD2 aligns across 13 bases. This CDR3 is 15 amino acids long. After removal of 5 bases from V and 8 bases from J, the junction contained 6 bases not matched to a gene. Per germline, CDR1 MNHNS and CDR2 SASEGT. As DNA, the CDR3 is TGTGCCAGCAGTCAACTAGCGGGAGGGCCCCATGAGCAGTTCTTC. As protein: CASSQLAGGPHEQFF.

The chain recombines TRBV19 with TRBJ2-7, with 8 bases fitting TRBD2. Germline V CDR1 and CDR2: LNHDA, SQIVND (reference sequence). CDR3 length: 13 residues. Unmatched junction bases numbered 1, after V lost 4 bases and J lost 2 bases. CDR3 region: CASSTGGAYEQYF. Here the CDR3 DNA reads TGTGCCAGTAGTACCGGGGGGGCCTACGAGCAGTACTTC.

This rearrangement joins TRBV27 to TRBJ2-1; 8 positions agree with TRBD2. V gave up 4 bases and J gave up 6 bases; unmatched junction bases: 8. Germline CDR1 MNHEY, CDR2 SMNVEV (reference sequence). The length of the CDR3 is 15 residues. CDR3 residues: CASSSGTRGINEQFF. CDR3 DNA sequence: TGTGCCAGCAGTTCCGGGACTAGAGGGATCAATGAGCAGTTCTTC.

V usage is TRBV12-3 or TRBV12-4 and J usage is TRBJ2-1; D gene uncertain. Trimming left V 3 bases short and J 6 bases short, with 6 bases between. This CDR3 has 12 residues. The CDR3 region has the DNA TGTGCCAGCAGTTTGGCCCCCAATGAGCAGTTCTTC. Translation: CASSLAPNEQFF.

This clone was picked up one time. The chain couples TRBV28 to TRBJ1-2, with unresolved D. Germline-derived CDR1 and CDR2 are MDHEN and SYDVKM. V gave up 6 bases and J gave up 8 bases, with 22 bases separating them. The CDR3 runs to 15 residues. CDR3 DNA: TGTGCCAGCAGCACGGGCGGGGAAAGGTGGGGAGGCTACACCTTC. Translated, it gives CASSTGGERWGGYTF.

This chain joins TRBV30 and TRBJ2-7; possible D gene TRBD2, 8 bases. Germline V gene data show CDR1 as GTSNPN and CDR2 as SVGIG (reference sequence). The CDR3 is 14 amino acids. Trimming removed 8 bases from V and 0 bases from J, with 17 bases in between. CDR3: CAGRGGQLSYEQYF. The CDR3, as DNA: TGTGCCGGCCGGGGGGGACAGCTCTCCTACGAGCAGTACTTC. Filled out from reference TRBV30 and TRBJ2-7, the complete variable domain reads SQTIHQWPATLVQPVGSPLSLECTVEGTSNPNLYWYRQAAGRGLQLLFYSVGIGQISSEVPQNLSASRPQDRQFILSSKKLLLSDSGFYLCAGRGGQLSYEQYFGPGTRLTVT.

This chain joins TRBV28 and TRBJ1-3; D is unclear. This CDR3 contains 13 residues. Germline V gene data show CDR1 as MDHEN and CDR2 as SYDVKM. V was pared by 3 bases and J by 2 bases, with 5 bases between. CDR3 in amino acids: CASSFTTGNTIYF. In nucleotides, the CDR3 is TGTGCCAGCAGTTTTACTACTGGAAACACCATATATTTT.

The chain carries TRBV28 and TRBJ1-1; 8 bases align to TRBD1. CDR3 length equals 13 residues. Per the germline V gene, CDR1 is MDHEN and CDR2 is SYDVKM. V shed 6 bases, J shed 3 bases, and the junction held 3 bases outside the gene matches. CDR3 residues: CASRQGAHTEAFF. The DNA for the CDR3 is TGTGCCAGCAGGCAGGGGGCCCACACTGAAGCTTTCTTT.

The V and J genes are TRBV10-2 and TRBJ2-7, with 10 bases identical to TRBD2. There are 17 residues in the CDR3. The J segment lost 1 base and the V segment lost 7 bases, leaving 13 bases of the junction unmatched. In germline, CDR1 is WSHSY, CDR2 SAAADI. The CDR3 reads CASTAGTSALNSYEQYF. The CDR3 DNA is TGCGCCAGCACCGCCGGGACTAGCGCCCTAAATTCCTACGAGCAGTACTTC.